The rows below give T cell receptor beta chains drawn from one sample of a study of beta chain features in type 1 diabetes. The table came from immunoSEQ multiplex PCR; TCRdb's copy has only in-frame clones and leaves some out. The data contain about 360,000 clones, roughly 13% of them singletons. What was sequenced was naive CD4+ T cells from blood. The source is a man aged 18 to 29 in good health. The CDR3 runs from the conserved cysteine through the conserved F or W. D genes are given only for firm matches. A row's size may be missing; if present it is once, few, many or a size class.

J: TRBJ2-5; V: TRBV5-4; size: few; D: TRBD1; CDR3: CASSSGTAQETQYF; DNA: TGTGCCAGCAGCTCCGGGACAGCTCAAGAGACCCAGTACTTC
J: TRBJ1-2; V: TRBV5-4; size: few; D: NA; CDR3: CASSFFGGARGYTF; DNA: TGTGCCAGCAGCTTCTTCGGGGGGGCGAGAGGCTACACCTTC
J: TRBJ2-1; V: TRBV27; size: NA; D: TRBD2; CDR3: CASTRGLAAYNEQFF; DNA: TGTGCCAGTACTCGCGGACTAGCCGCATACAATGAGCAGTTCTTC
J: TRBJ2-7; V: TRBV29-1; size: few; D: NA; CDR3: CSVAMRGYEQYF; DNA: TGCAGCGTTGCAATGCGGGGCTACGAGCAGTACTTC
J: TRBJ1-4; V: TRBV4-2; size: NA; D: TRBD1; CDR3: CASSQRTGLSEKLFF; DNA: TGTGCCAGCAGCCAGAGGACAGGGTTATCCGAAAAACTGTTTTTT
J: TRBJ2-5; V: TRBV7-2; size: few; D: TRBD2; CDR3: CASSKLAGAGETQYF; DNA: TGTGCCAGCAGCAAACTAGCGGGGGCCGGAGAGACCCAGTACTTC
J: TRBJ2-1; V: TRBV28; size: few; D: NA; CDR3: CASSPDTSSAYNEQFF; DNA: TGTGCCAGCAGCCCCGATACTAGCTCGGCCTACAATGAGCAGTTCTTC
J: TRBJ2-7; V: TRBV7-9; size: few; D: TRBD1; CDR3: CASSWGEGQGVREQYF; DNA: TGTGCCAGCAGCTGGGGCGAGGGACAGGGGGTTCGGGAGCAGTACTTC
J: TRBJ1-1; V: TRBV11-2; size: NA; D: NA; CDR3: CASSLIAAEAFF; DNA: TGTGCCAGCAGCTTAATAGCAGCTGAAGCTTTCTTT
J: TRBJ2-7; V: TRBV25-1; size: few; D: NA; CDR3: CASSEYGVLGEQYF; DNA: TGTGCCAGCAGTGAATACGGGGTTCTAGGAGAGCAGTACTTC
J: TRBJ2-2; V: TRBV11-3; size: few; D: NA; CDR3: CASSAQGTGELFF; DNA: TGTGCCAGCAGCGCACAGGGTACCGGGGAGCTGTTTTTT
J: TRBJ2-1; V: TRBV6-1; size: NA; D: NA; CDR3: CASSPSGAYNEQFF; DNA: TGTGCCAGCAGTCCTTCAGGGGCGTACAATGAGCAGTTCTTC
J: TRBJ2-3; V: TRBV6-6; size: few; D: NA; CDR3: CASSYSASTDTQYF; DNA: TGTGCCAGCAGTTACTCTGCGAGCACAGATACGCAGTATTTT
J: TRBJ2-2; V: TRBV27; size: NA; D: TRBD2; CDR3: CASSFGVSGVTGELFF; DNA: TGTGCCAGCAGTTTCGGGGTTAGCGGGGTGACCGGGGAGCTGTTTTTT
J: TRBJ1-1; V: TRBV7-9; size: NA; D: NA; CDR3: CASSPTSPVGRTEAFF; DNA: TGTGCCAGCAGCCCCACCTCCCCGGTCGGTCGAACTGAAGCTTTCTTT
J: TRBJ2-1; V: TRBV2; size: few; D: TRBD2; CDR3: CASSQGLADNEQFF; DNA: TGTGCCAGCAGTCAAGGACTAGCGGACAATGAGCAGTTCTTC
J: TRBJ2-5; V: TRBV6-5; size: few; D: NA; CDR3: CASSIDIQETQYF; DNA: TGTGCCAGCAGCATCGACATCCAAGAGACCCAGTACTTC
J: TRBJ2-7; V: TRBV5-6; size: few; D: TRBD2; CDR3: CASSTTSHEQYF; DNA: TGTGCCAGCAGCACGACTAGCCACGAGCAGTACTTC
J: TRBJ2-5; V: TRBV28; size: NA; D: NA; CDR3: CASTFGARGRQETQYF; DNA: TGTGCCAGCACCTTTGGGGCCAGGGGTCGCCAAGAGACCCAGTACTTC
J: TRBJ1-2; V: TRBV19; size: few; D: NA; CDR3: CASSHGQLRGYTF; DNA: TGTGCCAGTAGCCACGGACAACTGCGAGGCTACACCTTC
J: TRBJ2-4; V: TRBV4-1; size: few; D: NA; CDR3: CASSQALVILAKNIQYF; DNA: TGCGCCAGCAGCCAAGCACTAGTCATCCTAGCCAAAAACATTCAGTACTTC
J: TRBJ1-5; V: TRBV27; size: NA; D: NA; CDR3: CASSLPGQPRQPQHF; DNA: TGTGCCAGCAGTTTGCCGGGTCAGCCAAGGCAGCCCCAGCATTTT
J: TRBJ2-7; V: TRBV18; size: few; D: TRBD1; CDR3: CASSPNPGQGRSEQYF; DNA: TGTGCCAGCTCACCCAATCCGGGACAGGGAAGGTCCGAGCAGTACTTC
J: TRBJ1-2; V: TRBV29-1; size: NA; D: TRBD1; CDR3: CSAPRGLGYTF; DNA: TGCAGCGCTCCGAGGGGGCTCGGCTACACCTTC
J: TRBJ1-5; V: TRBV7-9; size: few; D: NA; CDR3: CASSARGSGNQPQHF; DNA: TGTGCCAGCAGCGCGAGGGGGTCGGGCAATCAGCCCCAGCATTTT